This is a list of T cell receptor beta chains from one sample in a study of identifying expanded T cells in peripheral blood. The repertoire was sequenced with immunoSEQ multiplex PCR; TCRdb's copy has only in-frame clones and lacks some. The table lists tens of thousands of clones, 84% of them singletons. Sequencing input: blood. Receptors originate from a person aged 18-69 years in good health. Both conserved end residues are part of each CDR3. The D gene is left open where the match is weak. Clone size appears in some rows only: once, few, many, or a class for an expanded clone.

size	V	D	J	DNA	CDR3
NA	TRBV11-2	NA	TRBJ1-3	TGTGCCAGCAGCTTAGTCTCGGCCGGGAGAGCCATATATTTT	CASSLVSAGRAIYF
NA	TRBV10-3	TRBD1	TRBJ2-2	TGTGCCATCAAGAACAGGGGACATAACACCGGGGAGCTGTTTTTT	CAIKNRGHNTGELFF
NA	TRBV9	NA	TRBJ2-1	TGTGCCAGCAGCCCGGCCGAACTGAATGAGCAGTTCTTC	CASSPAELNEQFF
NA	TRBV7-2	TRBD2	TRBJ2-7	TGTGCCAGCAGCTTAGGCGGGAGGCGGTACGAGCAGTACTTC	CASSLGGRRYEQYF
few	TRBV4-1	NA	TRBJ2-6	TGCGCCAGCAGCCTGGGGGCCAACGTCCTGACTTTC	CASSLGANVLTF
NA	TRBV19	NA	TRBJ2-1	TGTGCCAGTAGTATAGTGGGGGCAAACAATGAGCAGTTCTTC	CASSIVGANNEQFF
NA	TRBV11-2	NA	TRBJ2-1	TGTGCCAGCAGATTTACGTTCAGAAAGGATGAGCAGTTCTTC	CASRFTFRKDEQFF
NA	TRBV4-3	NA	TRBJ2-7	TGCGCCAGCAGCCAAGTACACGCCATCTACGAGCAGTACTTC	CASSQVHAIYEQYF
NA	TRBV6-6	TRBD2	TRBJ2-5	TGTGCCAGCAGACCCAAGAGGACTAGCGGGGAAGAGACCCAGTACTTC	CASRPKRTSGEETQYF
NA	TRBV28	NA	TRBJ2-1	TGTGCCAGCAGTTTGGACAGACTGATTAATGGTGAGCAGTTCTTC	CASSLDRLINGEQFF
NA	TRBV11-3	NA	TRBJ2-2	TGTGCCAGCAGCTTTGGACCCACCGGGGAGCTGTTTTTT	CASSFGPTGELFF
NA	TRBV10-3	NA	TRBJ2-5	TGTGCCATCAGTGATTCTAGGATGGAGACCCAGTACTTC	CAISDSRMETQYF
NA	TRBV12-5	NA	TRBJ1-5	TGTGCTAGTGACTGGGGCAGCCCACATAGCAATCAGCCCCAGCATTTT	CASDWGSPHSNQPQHF
once	TRBV4-1	TRBD1	TRBJ2-3	TGCGCCAGCAGCCGGGAGGGGACAGGGACAGGGGTTTCAGATACGCAGTATTTT	CASSREGTGTGVSDTQYF
NA	TRBV6-6	NA	TRBJ1-3	TGTGCCAGCAGCCCGTCCCAGGGAGCCGGAAACACCATATATTTT	CASSPSQGAGNTIYF
once	TRBV4-2	NA	TRBJ1-1	TGTGCCAGCAGCCAAGTGGCGGGGATCTACACTGAAGCTTTCTTT	CASSQVAGIYTEAFF
NA	TRBV18	TRBD1	TRBJ2-7	TGTGCCAGCTCGTCCGGGACAGGCGATTCTCTGAGCTCCTACGAGCAGTACTTC	CASSSGTGDSLSSYEQYF
NA	TRBV7-6	NA	TRBJ2-7	TGTGCCAGCAGCTTAGGGTTTGTAGGCGAGCAGTACTTC	CASSLGFVGEQYF
NA	TRBV6-6	NA	TRBJ2-3	TGTGCCAGCAGTTACTACGGCACAGATACGCAGTATTTT	CASSYYGTDTQYF
NA	TRBV6-5	NA	TRBJ2-7	TGTGCCAGCAGTAAAGAGGTTTCTTCGTACGAGCAGTACTTC	CASSKEVSSYEQYF
NA	TRBV27	TRBD2	TRBJ2-7	TGTGCCAGCAGACCAGCGGGAGGGCCGGGGGAGCAGTACTTC	CASRPAGGPGEQYF
NA	TRBV7-9	NA	TRBJ2-1	TGTGCCAGCAGCTCCTTAGGGTCGCTTGCTGAGCAGTTCTTC	CASSSLGSLAEQFF
NA	TRBV28	TRBD1	TRBJ2-7	TGTGCCAGCAGAGCCGGGACAGGGACCTACGAGCAGTACTTC	CASRAGTGTYEQYF
NA	TRBV5-6	NA	TRBJ2-2	TGTGCCAGCAGCAATCAGATGGGCGCGCAAGCATGGGAGCTGTTTTTT	CASSNQMGAQAWELFF
NA	TRBV9	NA	TRBJ2-1	TGTGCCAGCAGCGCCCGGACTCTCCCCTCCTACAATGAGCAGTTCTTC	CASSARTLPSYNEQFF
NA	TRBV2	TRBD1	TRBJ1-2	TGTGCCAGCAACCCGGGACAGGGGGCAAACTATGGCTACACCTTC	CASNPGQGANYGYTF
NA	TRBV28	TRBD1	TRBJ1-2	TGTGCCAGCAGCTCGACAGGGAGTCGGCCCTATGGCTACACCTTC	CASSSTGSRPYGYTF
NA	TRBV1	NA	TRBJ1-2	TGCACCAGCAGCCCGACAGCTAACTATGGCTACACCTTC	CTSSPTANYGYTF
NA	TRBV27	NA	TRBJ1-4	TGTGCCAGCAGTTTGAAAGAAAAACTGTTTTTT	CASSLKEKLFF
once	TRBV7-3	TRBD2	TRBJ2-5	TGTGCCAGCAGCCCGACGGGAGGGGCGGGGGAGACCCAGTACTTC	CASSPTGGAGETQYF
NA	TRBV27	TRBD1	TRBJ1-3	TGTGCCAGCAGTAGCTTCGGCTACCGGGACAGGGAATACACCATATATTTT	CASSSFGYRDREYTIYF